This TCR beta chain is from a study of response to subunit inactivated influenza vaccine. The study, taken as a whole, reports: After each seasonal influenza vaccination, few new T cells are recruited, the authors suggested.

Trimming took 6 bases from V and 3 from J; bases not matched to a gene: 10. The CDR3 runs to 17 residues. The germline V gene has CDR1 MDHEN and CDR2 SYDVKM. Comment on this clonotype: Its antigen is unidentified.

TCRdb re-called the RT-PCR reads with MiXCR, one entry per CDR3 protein. The table lists over 750,000 distinct CDR3 sequences, around 20% of them singletons. Sample: PBMCs from blood, taken more than 4 days after vaccination. The V and J genes are TRBV28 and TRBJ2-2; 10 nucleotides match TRBD2. The receptor was isolated from a man aged 45-65 years who received an inactivated influenza vaccine. The CDR3 bases are TGTGCCAGCAGCCCCACAAGCGGGGGGGCCGACACCGGGGAGCTGTTTTTT. Amino acid sequence: CASSPTSGGADTGELFF.